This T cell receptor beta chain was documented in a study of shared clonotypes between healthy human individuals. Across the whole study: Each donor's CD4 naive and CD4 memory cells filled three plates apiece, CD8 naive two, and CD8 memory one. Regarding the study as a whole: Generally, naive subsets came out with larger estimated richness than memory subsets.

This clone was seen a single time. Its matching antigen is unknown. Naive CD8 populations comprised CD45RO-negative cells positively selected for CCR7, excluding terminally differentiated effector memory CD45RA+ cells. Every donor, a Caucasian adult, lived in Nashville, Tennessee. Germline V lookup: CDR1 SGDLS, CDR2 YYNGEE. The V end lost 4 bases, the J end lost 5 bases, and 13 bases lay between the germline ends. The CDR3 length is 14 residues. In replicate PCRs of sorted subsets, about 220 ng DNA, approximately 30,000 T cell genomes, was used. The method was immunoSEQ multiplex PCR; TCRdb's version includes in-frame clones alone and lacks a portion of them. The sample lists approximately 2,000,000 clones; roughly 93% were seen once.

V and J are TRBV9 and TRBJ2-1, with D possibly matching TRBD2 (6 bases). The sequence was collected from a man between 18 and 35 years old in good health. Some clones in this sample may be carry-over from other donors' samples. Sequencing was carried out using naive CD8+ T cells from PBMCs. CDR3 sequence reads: CASSPPSDHNEQFF. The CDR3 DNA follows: TGTGCCAGCAGCCCCCCTAGCGACCACAATGAGCAGTTCTTC.